This paragraph covers one TCR beta chain sequence. Its antigen is as yet unknown. With 5 bases removed from V and 0 bases from J, the gap between germline ends came to 2 bases. Germline-derived CDR1 and CDR2 are LNHDA and SQIVND (reference sequence). The CDR3 covers 12 residues. The record originates from a study of Ad26.COV2.S vaccination and SARS-CoV-2 variants. Treatment denoted: around 19 received Ad26.COV2.S at low or high dose, single or two shots; about 5 received placebo; per-sample allocation not given. Following the first vaccine or placebo injection, samples were taken on day 63. This table comes from immunoSEQ multiplex PCR, and its TCRdb copy is limited to in-frame clones, with some not included. This sample has 350,000 to 450,000 clones, with about 88% found just once. Study-wide findings and caveats: Post-vaccination breadth of spike-specific CD8+ and CD4+ T cell responses was reportedly substantial.

This receptor was obtained from a person aged 18 to 59 who received the Ad26.COV2.S COVID-19 vaccine or a placebo. Sequences were derived from peripheral blood, sampled in a trial of Ad26.COV2.S vaccine versus placebo. V gene TRBV19 combines with J gene TRBJ1-5; D is undetermined. CDR3 nucleotides: TGTGCCAGTAGTTTTAGCAATCAGCCCCAGCATTTT. Translation gives CASSFSNQPQHF.